Below, one T cell receptor beta chain is given with its context. Its specificity is unknown. These data come from a study of cytomegalovirus exposure and HLA in healthy donors. 13 Jbeta primers and 60 Vbeta primers were used for the PCR. Only in-frame clones appear in the TCRdb table, and some are missing; sequencing was by immunoSEQ multiplex PCR. The table records fewer than 200,000 clones, 70% to 80% of them present only once. Overall study findings and caveats: Fewer N-insertions than the roughly 670-donor mean were reportedly shown by an Asian-associated ancestry cluster in a later analysis.

The CDR3 sequence is 13 residues long. V dropped 3 bases and J dropped 4; count of bases not matched to a gene: 0. Germline-derived CDR1 and CDR2 are SGHTA and FQGNSA. The sample was PBMCs. The TCR sequence derives from a female donor in good health and CMV-seronegative. This chain uses TRBV7-2 with TRBJ1-1, with 9 bases matching TRBD1. The CDR3 spells CASSLTGGTEAFF. For the CDR3, the DNA is TGTGCCAGCAGCTTGACAGGGGGCACTGAAGCTTTCTTT.